These 22 T cell receptor beta chains were sequenced from one sample in a study of CXCR3-negative and CXCR3-positive naive CD8 T cells. Each TRB cDNA library was prepared by 5' RACE (with UMI labels). TCRdb reprocessed the 5' RACE reads, with one entry per CDR3 protein and no DNA. The sample features about 130,000 distinct CDR3 sequences, with 0.29% in its top ten. The source material was naive CXCR3- CD8+ T cells from blood. As to subset: CD45RO-CCR7+CD27+CD95- naive CD8+ T cells lacking CXCR3 (TNR3-). These receptors came from a human donor in good health. Some clones in this sample may be carry-over from other donors' samples.

This sequence joins TRBV12-3 or TRBV12-4 and TRBJ2-2; TCRdb picks TRBD2, but there is no DNA to check that call. The CDR3 is made up of 15 amino acids. CDR3 in amino acids: CASSLTGGRTGELFF.

This rearrangement joins TRBV4-1 to TRBJ2-7. This CDR3 spans 14 amino acids. The germline CDR1 and CDR2 sequences are MGHRA and YSYEKL. The chain's CDR3 is CASSQLGQRYEQYF.

The chain joins TRBV28 to TRBJ2-1. There are 12 residues in the CDR3. Germline-derived CDR1 and CDR2 are MDHEN and SYDVKM. The CDR3 reads CASSWNYNEQFF.

The chain combines TRBV10-3 with TRBJ1-1; as DNA is missing, the TRBD1 call by TCRdb cannot be tested. Germline CDR1 reads ENHRY; CDR2 reads SYGVKD. The CDR3 contains 16 residues. The CDR3 spells CAISPGQGPGWVEAFF.

The rearrangement links TRBV12-2 to TRBJ2-7. TRBV12-2 represents a pseudogene. The CDR3 has 15 amino acids. CDR3 sequence reads: CASRLALPEENEQYF.

The CDR3 reads CASSLSGGTEAFF. The chain carries TRBV27 and TRBJ1-1; TCRdb's assignment of TRBD1 cannot be checked, as there is no DNA. CDR1 MNHEY and CDR2 SMNVEV come from the germline V gene (reference sequence). This CDR3 region has 13 residues.

Here the CDR3 reads CSARDLTVMNTEAFF. V and J are TRBV20-1 and TRBJ1-1. The CDR3 is made up of 15 amino acids. Germline V gene sequence: CDR1 DFQATT, CDR2 SNEGSKA (reference sequence).

This sequence joins TRBV29-1 and TRBJ2-5; TCRdb proposes TRBD2, but this gene call is untestable without DNA. CDR1 SQVTM and CDR2 ANQGSEA come from the germline V gene. The CDR3 has 18 amino acids. Here the CDR3 reads CSAEDGLAGGLAQETQYF.

This rearrangement joins TRBV13 to TRBJ2-7; TCRdb's assignment of TRBD1 cannot be checked, as there is no DNA. Looked up from germline, CDR1 is PRHDT and CDR2 is FYEKMQ (reference sequence). This CDR3 spans 15 amino acids. CDR3 sequence: CASSWTGQGSDEQYF.

The gene calls are TRBV7-9 and TRBJ2-7; TCRdb indicates TRBD2, and absent DNA this call remains unverified. Germline CDR1 reads SEHNR; CDR2 reads FQNEAQ (reference sequence). The CDR3 runs to 16 residues. The CDR3 sequence is CASSSYEAGGTYEQYF.

The CDR3: CASSLRMASGGYTF. The rearrangement links TRBV7-2 to TRBJ1-2. The CDR3 has 14 residues. Germline V gene sequence: CDR1 SGHTA, CDR2 FQGNSA.

The chain couples TRBV12-3 or TRBV12-4 to TRBJ2-7; TCRdb names TRBD1, which stays unverified in the absence of DNA. This CDR3 contains 13 residues. CDR3 amino acids: CASSWSPAYEQYF.

J is TRBJ2-5 and V is TRBV28; TCRdb gives TRBD2 as the D gene, but with no DNA this cannot be confirmed. Per the germline V gene, CDR1 is MDHEN and CDR2 is SYDVKM. The CDR3 extends over 18 amino acids. CDR3 amino acids: CASSFPPLATEIGETQYF.

CDR3 sequence: CASTTAGLLADEQFF. V and J are TRBV11-2 and TRBJ2-1; TCRdb calls TRBD2, which cannot be checked without DNA. Germline CDR1 reads SGHAT; CDR2 reads FQNNGV. The CDR3 totals 15 residues.

V is TRBV6-4 and J is TRBJ2-2. CDR1 and CDR2 (germline): MRHNA, SNTAGT. CDR3 length: 14 amino acids. CDR3 sequence: CASSASGSTGELFF.

The J gene is TRBJ2-6, the V gene TRBV20-1. CDR3 length: 15 residues. Germline CDR1 DFQATT, CDR2 SNEGSKA (reference sequence). The CDR3 region is CSARDIHRQANVLTF.

This chain connects TRBV6-2 or TRBV6-3 to TRBJ1-1. The germline V gene encodes CDR1 MNHEY and CDR2 SVGEGT. The CDR3 is 13 amino acids. CDR3 amino acids: CASSYGWNTEAFF.

The chain joins TRBV5-6 to TRBJ2-7; TCRdb proposes TRBD2, but this gene call is untestable without DNA. The length of the CDR3 is 15 residues. The germline gives CDR1 SGHDT, CDR2 YYEEEE. CDR3 sequence reads: CASSLGLAGGYEQYF.

This CDR3 reads CASSLGPGTGPYEQYF. This sequence joins TRBV11-2 and TRBJ2-7; there is no DNA to check the TCRdb D call of TRBD1. The germline V gene has CDR1 SGHAT and CDR2 FQNNGV. CDR3 length: 16 amino acids.

The chain uses TRBV20-1 and TRBJ2-7; as DNA is missing, the TRBD1 call by TCRdb cannot be tested. The CDR3 covers 14 residues. Germline loops: CDR1 DFQATT, CDR2 SNEGSKA (reference sequence). CDR3 sequence reads: CSARPRGQGYEHYF.

This chain links TRBV29-1 with TRBJ2-1; there is no DNA to check the TCRdb D call of TRBD1. The CDR3 runs to 16 residues. Germline V gives CDR1 SQVTM, CDR2 ANQGSEA. This CDR3 reads CSVDGGGTGRLDEQFF.

The chain uses TRBV12-3 or TRBV12-4 and TRBJ2-5; the D gene TCRdb calls, TRBD2, cannot be checked with no DNA. The CDR3 is 15 amino acids. The chain's CDR3 is CASSFPAGNQETQYF.